One and the same sample provided the 11 T cell receptor beta chains below, sequenced in a study of shared clonotypes between healthy human individuals (dated by TCRdb to 2018 to 2021). The library relied on the immunoSEQ multiplex PCR assay. Held by TCRdb, this immuneACCESS table contains in-frame sequences only and omits some clones. Under half of the omission traces to an unresolved V gene where checked; the cause of the rest is unknown. The sample table lists about 2.4 million clones, 93% of them with a count of one. Of the sample, 0.36% is held by the ten largest clones. Sequenced: naive CD4+ T cells from PBMCs. The cell subset or site tag for this specimen amounts to: CD45RA+ positively selected. These TCRs come from a man aged 18 to 29 in good health. Some clones in this sample may be carry-over from other donors' samples.

V and J are TRBV5-1 and TRBJ2-2, with D possibly being TRBD1 (6 bases). The CDR3 loop spans 15 amino acids. The ends were cut back, 4 bases at V and 6 bases at J, with 16 bases in the middle. In germline, CDR1 is SGHRS, CDR2 YFSETQ. In nucleotides, the CDR3 is TGCGCCAGCAGCCCGACCCCGACAGGCCCCGGGGAGCTGTTTTTT. Protein: CASSPTPTGPGELFF.

The chain combines TRBV4-1 with TRBJ2-5; 9 nucleotides align to TRBD2. Per germline, CDR1 MGHRA and CDR2 YSYEKL. The CDR3 contains 17 residues. J lost 1 base, V lost 3 bases, and 9 bases had no gene match. CDR3 coding DNA: TGCGCCAGCAGCCAGGCTCTAGCGGGACTGCCCCAAGAGACCCAGTACTTC. It yields the protein CASSQALAGLPQETQYF.

The CDR3 nucleotides read TGTGCCAGCAGCTTAACCGGGACAGGTGCCTACGAGCAGTACTTC. It encodes CASSLTGTGAYEQYF. This chain connects TRBV7-6 to TRBJ2-7; 8 bases line up with TRBD1. Germline V gene sequence: CDR1 SGHVS, CDR2 FNYEAQ. The junction had 5 bases not matched to a gene; V was cut back by 2 bases and J by 2 bases. The CDR3 runs to 15 residues.

About this clone itself: At the DNA level, this CDR3 is encoded by other sequences in the same sample as well. The chain links TRBV20-1 to TRBJ2-3; a weak D match, TRBD2 (5 bases). The CDR3 loop spans 11 amino acids. Trimming took off 7 bases at V and 0 bases at J, with 5 bases between the two ends. Per germline, CDR1 DFQATT and CDR2 SNEGSKA (reference sequence). The CDR3 DNA follows: TGCAGTGGAGGGAGCACAGATACGCAGTATTTT. It translates to CSGGSTDTQYF.

Of note for this clone: The sample has other DNA sequences that encode this CDR3 too. The chain recombines TRBV7-2 with TRBJ1-1; D uncertain. Germline V gene data show CDR1 as SGHTA and CDR2 as FQGNSA. The CDR3 extends over 12 amino acids. V was pared by 2 bases and J by 3 bases, with 4 bases between. DNA of the CDR3: TGTGCCAGCAGCTTACGGGACACTGAAGCTTTCTTT. The encoded protein is CASSLRDTEAFF.

The J gene is TRBJ2-1, the V gene TRBV29-1, with 8 bases identical to TRBD2. Germline V gives CDR1 SQVTM, CDR2 ANQGSEA. The ends lost 6 bases at V and 7 bases at J; junction bases unmatched: 11. This CDR3 is 14 amino acids long. CDR3 loop: CSVKHSGTRNEQFF. CDR3 DNA: TGCAGCGTCAAACATAGCGGGACGAGGAATGAGCAGTTCTTC.

DNA of the CDR3: TGTGCCAGCGTTCAGGGGGGCTACGAGCAGTACTTC. Protein: CASVQGGYEQYF. This chain connects TRBV28 to TRBJ2-7; a weak D match, TRBD1 (7 bases). Trimming removed 8 bases from V and 3 bases from J, with 11 bases in between. This CDR3 has 12 residues. CDR1 MDHEN and CDR2 SYDVKM come from the germline V gene.

V usage is TRBV27 and J usage is TRBJ1-1, with D perhaps matching TRBD1 (5 bases). This CDR3 is 17 amino acids long. CDR1 is MNHEY, CDR2 SMNVEV, per germline (reference sequence). Trimming stripped 6 bases from V and 2 bases from J, with 22 bases between. The CDR3 bases are TGTGCCAGCAGCTCTCCCGGGACTGACCTTTCTAACACTGAAGCTTTCTTT. This gives the protein CASSSPGTDLSNTEAFF.

This chain uses TRBV2 with TRBJ1-2; D is unresolved. The germline CDR1 and CDR2 sequences are SNHLY and FYNNEI. The germline V and J ends were trimmed by 0 bases and 8 bases, with 16 bases remaining between them. CDR3 length: 15 residues. The CDR3 here is CASSEAAGSVRGYTF. The CDR3 nucleotides are TGTGCCAGCAGTGAAGCGGCGGGGTCGGTTCGCGGCTACACCTTC.

About this clone itself: Other DNA sequences from this sample encode an identical CDR3 as well. This chain joins TRBV28 and TRBJ1-1; D gene unclear. Germline V gives CDR1 MDHEN, CDR2 SYDVKM. V dropped 3 bases and J dropped 3 bases, with 5 bases sitting between them. The CDR3 runs to 12 residues. The CDR3: CASSLADTEAFF. The DNA of the CDR3 is TGTGCCAGCAGTTTGGCCGACACTGAAGCTTTCTTT.

This sequence joins TRBV28 and TRBJ1-5, with TRBD1 as a possible D gene (6 bases). The CDR3 has 16 residues. Germline CDR1 is MDHEN and CDR2 is SYDVKM. V was trimmed by 5 bases and J by 1 base, leaving 15 bases between them. This chain's CDR3 is CASSPHRAGSNQPQHF. The CDR3 nucleotides read TGTGCCAGCAGTCCGCACAGGGCGGGAAGCAATCAGCCCCAGCATTTT.